This TCR beta chain was observed in a study of monozygotic twins with inflammatory bowel disease. CDR3 size: 14 residues. Germline CDR1 is SGHRS and CDR2 is YFSETQ. TCRdb reprocessed the 5' RACE reads, with one entry per CDR3 protein and no DNA. Its listing shows 150,000 to 200,000 distinct CDR3 sequences. The chain joins TRBV5-1 to TRBJ1-3. This sequence originates from a human donor with ulcerative colitis or Crohn's disease, or a healthy co-twin of an affected twin (not recorded which). Sequencing was performed on blood. The CDR3 sequence: CASSADISGNTIYF. Looking up the rest from reference TRBV5-1 and TRBJ1-3 gives the full variable domain: KAGVTQTPRYLIKTRGQQVTLSCSPISGHRSVSWYQQTPGQGLQFLFEYFSETQRNKGNFPGRFSGRQFSNSRSEMNVSTLELGDSALYLCASSADISGNTIYFGEGSWLTVV.